Below, one T cell receptor (beta chain) is given with its context. The antigen is undetermined. This record comes from a study of T cell responses to AZD1222 COVID-19 vaccine. The study, taken as a whole, reports: Spike-specific TCR breadth and depth grew following two AZD1222 doses.

Per the germline V gene, CDR1 is KGHDR and CDR2 is SFDVKD. The CDR3 consists of 15 residues. Trimming cost V 7 bases and J 1 base; bases outside gene matches: 7. Assay: immunoSEQ multiplex PCR; the TCRdb copy retains only in-frame clones and omits some. Counted here are about 120,000 clones, around 90% occurring once; the ten biggest clones make up 8.4%. The receptor was derived from an adult in good health. The sequences come from peripheral blood, collected on day 0 of AZD1222 vaccination. The chain links TRBV24-1 to TRBJ1-2, with 8 bases fitting TRBD1. In nucleotides, the CDR3 is TGTGCCACCAGGGACCGGACAGGGTTTAACTATGGCTACACCTTC. Translated: CATRDRTGFNYGYTF.